One sample yielded the 14 T cell receptor beta chains listed below, sequenced in a study of immune evolution from preneoplasia to lung adenocarcinoma. The assay was immunoSEQ multiplex PCR, and TCRdb's table has in-frame clones only and misses some. The sample gives over 11,000 clones, roughly 78% of which show up once; 4.9% is in the top ten. Source material: FFPE minimally invasive lung adenocarcinoma tissue. The receptors here all came from a person aged 70 to 85 with lung adenocarcinoma.

The V call is TRBV6-1, the J call TRBJ1-5, with TRBD1 as a possible D gene (6 bases). The germline gives CDR1 MNHNS, CDR2 SASEGT. CDR3 size: 15 residues. The V gene lost 3 bases and the J gene lost 6 bases, with 15 bases spanning the gap. The CDR3 DNA reads TGTGCCAGCAGTGAGGTAACAGGGTTACGTCAGCCCCAGCATTTT. Translated: CASSEVTGLRQPQHF.

This clone was observed once. The V call is TRBV27, the J call TRBJ1-4; 8 bases fit TRBD1. Germline CDR1 reads MNHEY; CDR2 reads SMNVEV (reference sequence). J gave up 6 bases and V 0 bases, and 3 bases lay outside the gene matches. The CDR3 consists of 15 residues. The CDR3 region is CASSLSGQGYEKLFF. In DNA, the CDR3 is TGTGCCAGCAGTTTATCCGGACAGGGATATGAAAAACTGTTTTTT.

The V call is TRBV5-6, the J call TRBJ1-3; possibly TRBD1 for D (6 bases). V was shortened by 3 bases and J by 4 bases, with 11 bases between the two germline ends. The CDR3 is made up of 14 amino acids. Germline V CDR1 and CDR2: SGHDT, YYEEEE. The CDR3 DNA follows: TGTGCCAGCAGCTCAGGGGTGAACGGAAACACCATATATTTT. Its translation is CASSSGVNGNTIYF.

This chain connects TRBV19 to TRBJ2-3; TRBD1 aligns across 7 bases. V was pared by 10 bases and J by 3 bases, with 10 bases of the junction left unmatched. This CDR3 is built from 14 residues. CDR1 LNHDA and CDR2 SQIVND come from the germline V gene (reference sequence). The CDR3 spells CATQRQGLTDTQYF. DNA for the CDR3: TGTGCCACCCAGCGACAGGGTCTAACAGATACGCAGTATTTT.

There are a few counts of this clone. The V gene is TRBV29-1, the J gene TRBJ2-3, with D possibly being TRBD1 (7 bases). This CDR3 contains 13 residues. V lost 4 bases, J lost 5 bases, and 13 bases lay in between. The germline CDR1 and CDR2 sequences are SQVTM and ANQGSEA. DNA of the CDR3: TGCAGCGTTGTCAGGGGGGTTAGAGATACGCAGTATTTT. The encoded protein is CSVVRGVRDTQYF.

This clone was counted between two and nine times. The chain links TRBV10-3 to TRBJ2-7; D not certain. V lost 10 bases and J 2 bases, leaving 18 bases between the germline ends. The CDR3 totals 14 residues. The germline CDR1 and CDR2 sequences are ENHRY and SYGVKD. CDR3 in amino acids: CATRGAGSTYEQYF. In DNA, the CDR3 is TGTGCCACCAGAGGAGCAGGCTCCACCTACGAGCAGTACTTC.

This clone came up once. The chain links TRBV19 to TRBJ2-7; 12 bases fit TRBD1. J lost 5 bases, V lost 3 bases, and 5 bases had no gene match. The CDR3 contains 15 residues. CDR1 is LNHDA, CDR2 SQIVND, per germline (reference sequence). CDR3 in DNA: TGTGCCAGTAGTATTCCGGGACAGGGGGCCCACGAGCAGTACTTC. This gives the protein CASSIPGQGAHEQYF.

The CDR3 protein is CASSLRSAWDNSPLHF. In DNA, the CDR3 is TGTGCCAGCAGTTTAAGGTCAGCTTGGGATAATTCACCCCTCCACTTT. The chain has TRBV27 and TRBJ1-6; no firm D call. The CDR3 has 16 residues. Trimming left V 2 bases short and J 5 bases short, with 13 bases between. Germline CDR1 reads MNHEY; CDR2 reads SMNVEV (reference sequence).

The chain recombines TRBV7-3 with TRBJ2-5, with a possible D match to TRBD2 (7 bases). Germline V gives CDR1 SGHTA, CDR2 FQGTGA. CDR3 length: 15 residues. V was trimmed by 5 bases and J by 2 bases, leaving 15 bases between them. CDR3 in DNA: TGTGCCAGCAGCCCAGAGGGGGGGGCTCAAGAGACCCAGTACTTC. Its protein is CASSPEGGAQETQYF.

This clone was detected only once. The chain combines TRBV7-3 with TRBJ2-2, with TRBD2 identical over 10 bases. Germline V gene lookup returns CDR1 SGHTA and CDR2 FQGTGA. Losses at the gene ends were 6 bases for V and 6 bases for J; bases not matched to a gene: 7. The CDR3 loop spans 15 amino acids. CDR3 in amino acids: CASSSNGLAAGELFF. The DNA for the CDR3 is TGTGCCAGCAGTAGCAACGGACTAGCGGCCGGGGAGCTGTTTTTT.

This sequence joins TRBV19 and TRBJ2-7; perhaps D is TRBD1 or TRBD2 (6 bases each). Trimming cost V 5 bases and J 3 bases, with 11 bases left between them. CDR1 and CDR2 from the germline V gene are LNHDA and SQIVND (reference sequence). The CDR3 spans 13 residues. In DNA, the CDR3 is TGTGCCAGTAGTGGCAGGGGAGGCTACGAGCAGTACTTC. This translates into CASSGRGGYEQYF. Based on the CDR3 plus reference TRBV19 and TRBJ2-7, the full variable domain is DGGITQSPKYLFRKEGQNVTLSCEQNLNHDAMYWYRQDPGQGLRLIYYSQIVNDFQKGDIAEGYSVSREKKESFPLTVTSAQKNPTAFYLCASSGRGGYEQYFGPGTRLTVT.

The V gene is TRBV5-1, the J gene TRBJ2-3; D is ambiguous. The CDR3 runs 13 residues. Germline-derived CDR1 and CDR2 are SGHRS and YFSETQ. V was trimmed by 4 bases and J by 2 bases, leaving 8 bases between them. The CDR3 sequence: CASSRVLTDTQYF. The DNA for the CDR3 is TGCGCCAGCAGCCGCGTGCTCACAGATACGCAGTATTTT.

The chain recombines TRBV18 with TRBJ2-1; 7 bases fit TRBD2. The length of the CDR3 is 15 residues. Germline V gene data show CDR1 as KGHSH and CDR2 as LQKENI. V lost 2 bases, J lost 5 bases, and 6 bases stayed unmatched. The CDR3 region has the DNA TGTGCCAGCTCACCAGGGCCTAGCGGCCACAATGAGCAGTTCTTC. Amino acid sequence: CASSPGPSGHNEQFF. Looking up the rest from reference TRBV18 and TRBJ2-1 gives the full variable domain: NAGVMQNPRHLVRRRGQEARLRCSPMKGHSHVYWYRQLPEEGLKFMVYLQKENIIDESGMPKERFSAEFPKEGPSILRIQQVVRGDSAAYFCASSPGPSGHNEQFFGPGTRLTVL.

This sequence joins TRBV19 and TRBJ2-2; 8 bases align to TRBD2. V shed 1 base, J shed 0 bases, and the junction held 4 bases outside the gene matches. From germline, CDR1 is LNHDA and CDR2 SQIVND (reference sequence). This CDR3 is 17 amino acids long. The CDR3, as DNA: TGTGCCAGTAGTATAGGAGGAGCGGGAGCGAACACCGGGGAGCTGTTTTTT. Residues: CASSIGGAGANTGELFF. The full variable domain, completed using reference TRBV19 and TRBJ2-2, is DGGITQSPKYLFRKEGQNVTLSCEQNLNHDAMYWYRQDPGQGLRLIYYSQIVNDFQKGDIAEGYSVSREKKESFPLTVTSAQKNPTAFYLCASSIGGAGANTGELFFGEGSRLTVL.